This entry describes one TCR beta chain. Antigen: not known. CDR3 regions were amplified by Arm-PCR using iRepertoire HTBI primers to build TCR beta libraries. TCRdb re-analysed the multiplex PCR reads in MiXCR, keeping a single row per CDR3 protein. The sample lists roughly 470,000 distinct CDR3 sequences; around 21% were seen once. The CDR3 runs to 14 residues. V lost 1 base and J lost 6, with 12 bases in between. CDR1 MNHEY and CDR2 SVGAGI come from the germline V gene. Documented time point: persistent/refractory GD, antithyroid drugs over 5 years with positive TRAb. Extracted PBMC RNA gave rise to the TCR library. The sample comes from a study of regulatory T cells in long-lasting Graves disease. Study-level points and caveats: TRBV28 was favored in persistent disease, as were TRBJ1-2 and TRBJ2-5.

The starting material was peripheral blood mononuclear cells (PBMCs), obtained when the disease was refractory, from a patient treated with antithyroid drugs. The sequence was obtained from a female donor with Graves disease. The chain employs TRBV6-5 and TRBJ1-1; D gene ambiguous. This CDR3 reads CASSYLSTAPEAFF. In DNA, the CDR3 is TGTGCCAGCAGTTACTTATCGACGGCGCCTGAAGCTTTCTTT.